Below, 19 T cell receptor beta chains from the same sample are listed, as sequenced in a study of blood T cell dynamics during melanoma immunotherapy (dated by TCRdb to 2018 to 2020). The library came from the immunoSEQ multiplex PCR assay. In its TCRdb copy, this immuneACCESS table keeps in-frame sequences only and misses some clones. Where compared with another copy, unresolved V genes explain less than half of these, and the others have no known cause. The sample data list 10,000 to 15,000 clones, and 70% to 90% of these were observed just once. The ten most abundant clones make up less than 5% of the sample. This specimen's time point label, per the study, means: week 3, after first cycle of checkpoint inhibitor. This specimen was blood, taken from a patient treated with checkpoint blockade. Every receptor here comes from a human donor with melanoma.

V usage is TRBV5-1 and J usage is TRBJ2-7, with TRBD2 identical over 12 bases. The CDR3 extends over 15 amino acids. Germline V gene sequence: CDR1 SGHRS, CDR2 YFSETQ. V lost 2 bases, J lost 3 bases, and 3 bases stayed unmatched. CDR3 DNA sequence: TGCGCCAGCAGCTTTTGGACTAGCGGGATCTACGAGCAGTACTTC. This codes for CASSFWTSGIYEQYF.

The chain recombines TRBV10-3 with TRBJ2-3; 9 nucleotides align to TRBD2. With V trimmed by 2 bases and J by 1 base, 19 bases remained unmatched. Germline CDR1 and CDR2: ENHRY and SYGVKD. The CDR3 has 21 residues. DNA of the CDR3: TGTGCCATCAGTGAGCGGCTAGCGGGATTAACGCTGGCGGTAGGCACAGATACGCAGTATTTT. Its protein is CAISERLAGLTLAVGTDTQYF.

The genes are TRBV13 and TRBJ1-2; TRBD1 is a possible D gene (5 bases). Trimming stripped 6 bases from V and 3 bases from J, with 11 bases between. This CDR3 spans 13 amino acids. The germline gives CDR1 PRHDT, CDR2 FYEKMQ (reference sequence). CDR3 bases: TGTGCCAGCAGTCATAGAGGGGACTATGGCTACACCTTC. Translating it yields CASSHRGDYGYTF.

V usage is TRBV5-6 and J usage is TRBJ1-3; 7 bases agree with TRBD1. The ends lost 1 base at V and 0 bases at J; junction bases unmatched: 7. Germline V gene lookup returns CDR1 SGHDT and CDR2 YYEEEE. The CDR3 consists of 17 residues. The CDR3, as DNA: TGTGCCAGCAGCTTGTCGGGCAGGGGGGTCTCTGGAAACACCATATATTTT. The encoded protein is CASSLSGRGVSGNTIYF.

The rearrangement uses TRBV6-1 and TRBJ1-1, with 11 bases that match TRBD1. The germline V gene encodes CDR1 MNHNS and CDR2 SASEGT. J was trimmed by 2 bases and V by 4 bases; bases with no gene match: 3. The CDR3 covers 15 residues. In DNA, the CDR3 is TGTGCCAGCAGTGGTCGGACAGGGGGCAACACTGAAGCTTTCTTT. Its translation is CASSGRTGGNTEAFF.

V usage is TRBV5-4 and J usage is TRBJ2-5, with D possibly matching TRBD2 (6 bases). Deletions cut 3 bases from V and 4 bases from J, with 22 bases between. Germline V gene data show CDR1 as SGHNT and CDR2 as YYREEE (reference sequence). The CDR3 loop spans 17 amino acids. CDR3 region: CASSSSALAAGGETQYF. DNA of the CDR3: TGTGCCAGCAGCTCCTCTGCACTAGCCGCGGGCGGAGAGACCCAGTACTTC.

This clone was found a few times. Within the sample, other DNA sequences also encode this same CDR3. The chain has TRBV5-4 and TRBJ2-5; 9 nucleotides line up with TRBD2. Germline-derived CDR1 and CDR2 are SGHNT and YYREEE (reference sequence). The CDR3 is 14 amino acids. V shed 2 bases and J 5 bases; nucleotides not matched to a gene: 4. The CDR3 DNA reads TGTGCCAGCAGCTTTAGCGGGGGACGGGAGACCCAGTACTTC. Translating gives CASSFSGGRETQYF.

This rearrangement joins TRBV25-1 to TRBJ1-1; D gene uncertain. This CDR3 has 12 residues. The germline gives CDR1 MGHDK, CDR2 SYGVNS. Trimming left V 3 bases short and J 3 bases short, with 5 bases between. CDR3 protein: CASSDSYTEAFF. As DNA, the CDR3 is TGTGCCAGCAGTGACTCTTACACTGAAGCTTTCTTT. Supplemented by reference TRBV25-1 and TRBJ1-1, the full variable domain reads EADIYQTPRYLVIGTGKKITLECSQTMGHDKMYWYQQDPGMELHLIHYSYGVNSTEKGDLSSESTVSRIRTEHFPLTLESARPSHTSQYLCASSDSYTEAFFGQGTRLTVV.

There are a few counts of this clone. This chain's CDR3 is CASSSDKNTEAFF. Written as DNA, the CDR3 is TGCGCCAGCAGCTCGGACAAGAACACTGAAGCTTTCTTT. The chain recombines TRBV10-1 with TRBJ1-1, with a possible D match to TRBD1 (5 bases). The CDR3 is made up of 13 amino acids. V lost 6 bases and J 1 base, leaving 9 bases between the germline ends. Germline CDR1 is WNHNN and CDR2 is SYGVQD (reference sequence).

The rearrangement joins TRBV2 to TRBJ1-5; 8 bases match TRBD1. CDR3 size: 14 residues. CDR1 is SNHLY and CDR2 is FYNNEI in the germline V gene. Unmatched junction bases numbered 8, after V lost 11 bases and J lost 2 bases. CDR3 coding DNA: TGTGCCGGACGGGAACAGGGGGGCAATCAGCCCCAGCATTTT. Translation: CAGREQGGNQPQHF.

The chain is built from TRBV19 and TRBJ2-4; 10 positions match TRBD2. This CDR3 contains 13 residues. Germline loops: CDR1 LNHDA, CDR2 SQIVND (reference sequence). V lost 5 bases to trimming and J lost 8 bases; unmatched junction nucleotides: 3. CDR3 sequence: CASSLSGGDIQYF. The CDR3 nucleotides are TGTGCCAGTAGTCTGAGCGGGGGGGACATTCAGTACTTC.

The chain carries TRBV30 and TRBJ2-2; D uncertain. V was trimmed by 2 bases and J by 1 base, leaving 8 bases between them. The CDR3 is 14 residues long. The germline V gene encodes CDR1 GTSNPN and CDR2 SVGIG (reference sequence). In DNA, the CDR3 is TGTGCCTGGAGTAAATGGCAGAACACCGGGGAGCTGTTTTTT. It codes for CAWSKWQNTGELFF.

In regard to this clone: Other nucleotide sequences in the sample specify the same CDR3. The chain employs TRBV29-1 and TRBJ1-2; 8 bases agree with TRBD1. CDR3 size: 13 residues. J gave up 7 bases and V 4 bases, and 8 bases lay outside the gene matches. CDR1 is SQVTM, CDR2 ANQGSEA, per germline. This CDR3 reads CSVVGQGAFGYTF. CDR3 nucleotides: TGCAGCGTTGTGGGTCAGGGGGCGTTTGGCTACACCTTC.

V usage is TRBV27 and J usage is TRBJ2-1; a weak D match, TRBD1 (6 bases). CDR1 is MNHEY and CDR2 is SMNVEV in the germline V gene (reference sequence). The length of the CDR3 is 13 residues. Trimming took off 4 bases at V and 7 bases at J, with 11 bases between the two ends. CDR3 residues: CASSSNRVNEQFF. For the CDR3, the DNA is TGTGCCAGCAGTTCAAACAGGGTGAATGAGCAGTTCTTC.

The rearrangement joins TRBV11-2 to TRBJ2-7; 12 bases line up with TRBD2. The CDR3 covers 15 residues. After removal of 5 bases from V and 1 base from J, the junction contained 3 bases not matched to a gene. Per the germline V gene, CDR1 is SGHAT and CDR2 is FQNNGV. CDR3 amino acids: CASSPSGGASYEQYF. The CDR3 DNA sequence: TGTGCCAGCAGCCCTAGCGGGGGGGCATCCTACGAGCAGTACTTC.

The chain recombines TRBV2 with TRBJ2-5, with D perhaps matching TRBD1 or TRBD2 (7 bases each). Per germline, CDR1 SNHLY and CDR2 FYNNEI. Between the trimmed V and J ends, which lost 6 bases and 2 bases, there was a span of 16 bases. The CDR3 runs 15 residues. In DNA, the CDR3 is TGTGCCAGCAGGGAGGGGGGGACAGAACAAGAGACCCAGTACTTC. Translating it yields CASREGGTEQETQYF.

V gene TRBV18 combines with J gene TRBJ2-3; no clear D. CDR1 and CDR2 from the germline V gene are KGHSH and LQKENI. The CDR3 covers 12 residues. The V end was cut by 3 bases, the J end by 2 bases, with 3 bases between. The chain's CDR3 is CASSPYTDTQYF. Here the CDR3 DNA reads TGTGCCAGCTCACCTTACACAGATACGCAGTATTTT.

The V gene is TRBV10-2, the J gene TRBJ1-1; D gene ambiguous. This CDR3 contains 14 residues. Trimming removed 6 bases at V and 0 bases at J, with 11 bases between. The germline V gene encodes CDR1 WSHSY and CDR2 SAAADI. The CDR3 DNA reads TGCGCCAGCAGAGTCCGGAACGTGAACACTGAAGCTTTCTTT. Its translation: CASRVRNVNTEAFF.

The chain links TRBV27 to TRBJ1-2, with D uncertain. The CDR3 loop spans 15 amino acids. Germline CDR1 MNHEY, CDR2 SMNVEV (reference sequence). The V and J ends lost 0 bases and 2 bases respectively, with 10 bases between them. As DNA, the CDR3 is TGTGCCAGCAGTTTATCCGGGAACAAAAACTATGGCTACACCTTC. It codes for CASSLSGNKNYGYTF.